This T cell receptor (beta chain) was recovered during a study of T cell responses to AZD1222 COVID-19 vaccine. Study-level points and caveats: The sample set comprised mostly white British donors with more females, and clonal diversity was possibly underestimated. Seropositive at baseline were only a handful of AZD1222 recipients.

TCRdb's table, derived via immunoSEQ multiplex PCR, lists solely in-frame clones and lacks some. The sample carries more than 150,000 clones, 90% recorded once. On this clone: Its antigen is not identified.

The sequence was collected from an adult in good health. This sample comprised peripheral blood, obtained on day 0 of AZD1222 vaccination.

The CDR3 bases are TGTGCCAGCAGTACAACATACGGGTCCTCCTACGAGCAGTACTTC. Translation gives CASSTTYGSSYEQYF. V is TRBV6-2 or TRBV6-3 and J is TRBJ2-7; D gene ambiguous. The CDR3 loop spans 15 amino acids. Germline CDR1 and CDR2: MNHEY and SVGEGT. Trimming removed 5 bases from V and 0 bases from J, with 14 bases in between.